What follows are 4 T cell receptor beta chains derived from one specimen sequenced in a study of blood T cell repertoires in COVID-19. The data were produced by immunoSEQ multiplex PCR, yet TCRdb's version contains in-frame clones alone and is incomplete. The sample contains approximately 170,000 clones, roughly 80% of which appear only once. The source material was PBMCs or T cells enriched from blood (not recorded which). The receptors here all came from a woman between 45 and 65 years old who had recovered from COVID-19.

This clone turned up a few times. The chain joins TRBV20-1 to TRBJ2-3; D not resolved. Trimming shortened V by 3 bases and J by 0 bases, and 10 bases separated the two germline ends. Germline V CDR1 and CDR2: DFQATT, SNEGSKA (reference sequence). CDR3 length: 14 residues. CDR3 coding DNA: TGCAGTGCTAGTCACCCGACTAGCACAGATACGCAGTATTTT. Its protein product is CSASHPTSTDTQYF.

This clone was counted only a few times. V usage is TRBV24-1 and J usage is TRBJ1-2; D call uncertain. V lost 3 bases, J lost 6 bases, and 16 bases lay in between. Germline V gene sequence: CDR1 KGHDR, CDR2 SFDVKD. The CDR3 loop spans 15 amino acids. The CDR3 here is CATSDPGRQRDGYTF. CDR3 DNA: TGTGCCACCAGTGATCCCGGGAGACAAAGGGATGGCTACACCTTC.

This chain links TRBV5-1 with TRBJ2-7, with a possible D match to TRBD2 (6 bases). This CDR3 is 14 amino acids long. V shed 0 bases and J shed 3 bases, with 10 bases lying between them. Germline V CDR1 and CDR2: SGHRS, YFSETQ. The CDR3 reads CASSLGAGNYEQYF. The CDR3 nucleotides are TGCGCCAGCAGCTTGGGTGCGGGGAACTACGAGCAGTACTTC.

This chain uses TRBV19 with TRBJ2-4; TRBD2 matches at 12 bases. V gave up 5 bases and J gave up 5 bases; unmatched junction bases: 7. This CDR3 has 16 amino acids. Germline assignment: CDR1 LNHDA and CDR2 SQIVND (reference sequence). In nucleotides, the CDR3 is TGTGCCAGTAGTTTGTCCGCTAGCGGGGGGGAAAACATTCAGTACTTC. Protein: CASSLSASGGENIQYF.